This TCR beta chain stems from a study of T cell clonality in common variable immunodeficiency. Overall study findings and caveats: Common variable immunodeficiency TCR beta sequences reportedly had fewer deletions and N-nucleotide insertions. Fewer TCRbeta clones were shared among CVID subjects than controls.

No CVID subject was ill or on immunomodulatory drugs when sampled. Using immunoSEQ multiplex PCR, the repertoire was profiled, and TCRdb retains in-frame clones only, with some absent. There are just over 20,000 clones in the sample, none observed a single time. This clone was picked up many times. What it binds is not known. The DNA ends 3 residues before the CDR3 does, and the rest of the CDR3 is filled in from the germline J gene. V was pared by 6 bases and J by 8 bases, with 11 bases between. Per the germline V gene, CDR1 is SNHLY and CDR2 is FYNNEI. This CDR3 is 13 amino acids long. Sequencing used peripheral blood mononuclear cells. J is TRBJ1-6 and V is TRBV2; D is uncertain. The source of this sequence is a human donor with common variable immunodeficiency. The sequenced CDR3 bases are TGTGCCAGCAGCCGTTCACGGGATTCACCC. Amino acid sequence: CASSRSRDSP. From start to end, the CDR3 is CASSRSRDSPLHF.